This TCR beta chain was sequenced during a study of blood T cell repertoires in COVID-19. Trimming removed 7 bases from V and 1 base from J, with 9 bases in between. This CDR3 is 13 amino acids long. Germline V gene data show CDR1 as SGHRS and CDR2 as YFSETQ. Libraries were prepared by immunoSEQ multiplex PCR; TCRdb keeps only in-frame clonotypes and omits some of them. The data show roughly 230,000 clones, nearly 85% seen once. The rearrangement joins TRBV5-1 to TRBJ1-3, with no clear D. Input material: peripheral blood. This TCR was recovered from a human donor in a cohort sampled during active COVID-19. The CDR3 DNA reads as TGCGCCAGCCGGAGTGGTTCTGGAAACACCATATATTTT. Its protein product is CASRSGSGNTIYF.